A single sample gave rise to the 24 T cell receptor beta chains below, sequenced in a study of OX40 agonist ivuxolimab in advanced cancers. The protocol was immunoSEQ multiplex PCR, while the TCRdb copy is restricted to in-frame clones and leaves out a portion. The sample contains approximately 100,000 clones, around 80% of which appear only once. This material consisted of CD4+ or CD8+ T cells sorted from blood, taken in a trial of the OX40 agonist ivuxolimab. The receptors come from an adult with an advanced solid tumor such as melanoma, head and neck, liver or kidney cancer.

The CDR3 region is CASSPRLAGGQLDTQYF. CDR3 nucleotides: TGTGCCAGCAGCCCCCGACTAGCGGGGGGGCAGTTAGATACGCAGTATTTT. The rearrangement uses TRBV7-9 and TRBJ2-3; 14 bases align to TRBD2. With 5 bases clipped from V and 5 bases from J, the junction kept 9 bases outside the gene matches. CDR3 length: 17 amino acids. Germline CDR1 SEHNR, CDR2 FQNEAQ (reference sequence).

The chain is built from TRBV4-2 and TRBJ2-7, with D maybe TRBD1 (6 bases). The germline CDR1 and CDR2 sequences are LGHNA and YNFKEQ. The CDR3 covers 14 residues. Trimming removed 3 bases from V and 3 bases from J, with 12 bases in between. The CDR3 is CASSQPGTLYEQYF. DNA for the CDR3: TGTGCCAGCAGCCAGCCCGGGACACTCTACGAGCAGTACTTC.

The chain recombines TRBV7-2 with TRBJ2-1, with D perhaps matching TRBD1 or TRBD2 (6 bases each). Germline CDR1 SGHTA, CDR2 FQGNSA. This CDR3 contains 18 residues. Between the trimmed V and J ends, which lost 7 bases and 4 bases, there was a span of 26 bases. Written as DNA, the CDR3 is TGTGCCAGCACCCAAGTGGGGGGAGAGGGGGTTGGATACAATGAGCAGTTCTTC. Amino acids: CASTQVGGEGVGYNEQFF.

The genes are TRBV6-6 and TRBJ1-2; the match to TRBD1 covers 7 bases. In germline, CDR1 is MNHNY, CDR2 SVGAGI (reference sequence). With V trimmed by 5 bases and J by 4 bases, 4 bases remained unmatched. The CDR3 is 13 residues long. CDR3 DNA sequence: TGTGCCAGCAGTAGGGACAGTCGCTATGGCTACACCTTC. Protein: CASSRDSRYGYTF.

The chain couples TRBV6-1 to TRBJ2-7, with a weak D call TRBD2 (6 bases). The CDR3 consists of 12 residues. Trimming cost V 2 bases and J 5 bases, with 7 bases left between them. The germline CDR1 and CDR2 sequences are MNHNS and SASEGT. CDR3 region: CASSETGDEQYF. The CDR3 nucleotides are TGTGCCAGCAGTGAAACGGGGGACGAGCAGTACTTC.

The rearrangement uses TRBV7-6 and TRBJ2-2, with 7 bases that match TRBD1. After removal of 1 base from V and 4 bases from J, the junction contained 12 bases not matched to a gene. The CDR3 sequence is 18 residues long. Germline V gives CDR1 SGHVS, CDR2 FNYEAQ. The CDR3, as DNA: TGTGCCAGCAGCTTAGGGGGCACAGGGGCTGGGGGCACCGGGGAGCTGTTTTTT. Translated, it gives CASSLGGTGAGGTGELFF.

The CDR3 DNA reads as TGTGCCAGCAGTTCCCCACCAGACAGGGACTATGGCTACACCTTC. Amino acid sequence: CASSSPPDRDYGYTF. This chain uses TRBV28 with TRBJ1-2, with 7 positions matching TRBD1. This CDR3 is built from 15 residues. Germline-derived CDR1 and CDR2 are MDHEN and SYDVKM. Trimming cost V 4 bases and J 3 bases; bases outside gene matches: 8.

V and J are TRBV28 and TRBJ2-5; a weak D match, TRBD1 (6 bases). V was pared by 8 bases and J by 5 bases, with 18 bases between. The CDR3 extends over 14 amino acids. Germline V gene data show CDR1 as MDHEN and CDR2 as SYDVKM. The DNA of the CDR3 is TGTGCCAGCTCTCAGGGGACCCCCTATGAGACCCAGTACTTC. Translating gives CASSQGTPYETQYF.

This clone was seen more than once but under ten times. The gene calls are TRBV2 and TRBJ1-5, with D perhaps TRBD1 (5 bases). V gave up 5 bases and J gave up 7 bases, with 18 bases separating them. Germline loops: CDR1 SNHLY, CDR2 FYNNEI. This CDR3 has 15 residues. The CDR3 sequence: CASSSQGAQGQPQHF. The DNA for the CDR3 is TGTGCCAGCAGTTCACAAGGGGCGCAAGGGCAGCCCCAGCATTTT.

This clone was counted between two and nine times. The chain couples TRBV4-3 to TRBJ2-3, with TRBD1 identical over 9 bases. CDR3 length equals 15 residues. V lost 3 bases and J lost 5; bases outside the gene matches: 6. Germline assignment: CDR1 LGHNA and CDR2 YSLEER. CDR3 nucleotide sequence: TGCGCCAGCAGCCACACAGGGGGCTTTGGAGATACGCAGTATTTT. Translation gives CASSHTGGFGDTQYF.

The V gene is TRBV6-1, the J gene TRBJ2-7; D could derive from TRBD1 or TRBD2 (7 bases each). V lost 7 bases and J 6 bases, leaving 19 bases between the germline ends. Germline V gene sequence: CDR1 MNHNS, CDR2 SASEGT. This CDR3 contains 14 residues. This CDR3 reads CASKAGQTKGEQYF. The CDR3, as DNA: TGTGCCAGCAAAGCGGGACAGACAAAGGGCGAGCAGTACTTC.

The chain couples TRBV7-7 to TRBJ2-1, with TRBD2 matching over 9 bases. The trim removed 5 bases at V and 10 bases at J, leaving 15 bases unmatched. The CDR3 contains 16 residues. In germline, CDR1 is SSHAT, CDR2 FNYEAQ (reference sequence). CDR3 sequence: CASSPYTGASGNEQFF. The CDR3 region has the DNA TGTGCCAGCAGCCCCTATACAGGGGCTAGCGGGAACGAGCAGTTCTTC.

This clone occurred once. V is TRBV4-1 and J is TRBJ1-3, with a possible D match to TRBD1 (6 bases). The germline V and J ends were trimmed by 1 base and 1 base, with 11 bases remaining between them. This CDR3 has 16 amino acids. Per the germline V gene, CDR1 is MGHRA and CDR2 is YSYEKL. This CDR3 is CASSQALQGSGNTIYF. DNA for the CDR3: TGCGCCAGCAGCCAAGCGTTACAGGGTTCTGGAAACACCATATATTTT.

The chain's CDR3 is CASMVRAVGGNEQFF. The CDR3, as DNA: TGTGCCAGCATGGTGAGGGCCGTCGGGGGCAATGAGCAGTTCTTC. The chain links TRBV6-5 to TRBJ2-1; TRBD2 might be the D (6 bases). In germline, CDR1 is MNHEY, CDR2 SVGAGI. The CDR3 length is 15 residues. The ends were cut back, 7 bases at V and 6 bases at J, with 19 bases in the middle.

This clone appeared once. The chain recombines TRBV1 with TRBJ2-7; the table's D call TRBD1 went unverified against the DNA. TRBV1 is a pseudogene. The CDR3 consists of 13 residues. The CDR3 sequence: CTSSQRDSNVQYF. DNA of the CDR3: TGCACCAGCAGCCAAAGAGACAGCAATGTGCAGTACTTC.

The rearrangement links TRBV4-2 to TRBJ2-1, with a possible D match to TRBD1 (6 bases). The CDR3 spans 15 residues. With 2 bases removed from V and 0 bases from J, the gap between germline ends came to 8 bases. The germline V gene has CDR1 LGHNA and CDR2 YNFKEQ. The CDR3 sequence is CASSQPDSSYNEQFF. For the CDR3, the DNA is TGTGCCAGCAGCCAACCGGACAGCTCCTACAATGAGCAGTTCTTC.

The chain recombines TRBV2 with TRBJ1-1, with a tentative D call TRBD1 (5 bases). V lost 8 bases and J 3 bases, leaving 16 bases between the germline ends. Germline V gives CDR1 SNHLY, CDR2 FYNNEI. This CDR3 is built from 14 residues. In DNA form, the CDR3 reads TGTGCCAGCGCCCAACAGGTGTTCTACACTGAAGCTTTCTTT. This codes for CASAQQVFYTEAFF.

This rearrangement joins TRBV13 to TRBJ2-1; 8 bases match TRBD2. Trimming at V came to 7 bases and at J to 7 bases, leaving 15 bases not matched to a gene. Germline CDR1 PRHDT, CDR2 FYEKMQ (reference sequence). The CDR3 has 16 residues. The CDR3 region has the DNA TGTGCCAGCATCAAAACCGGGGGGGGCTCGGAGAATGAGCAGTTCTTC. It specifies CASIKTGGGSENEQFF.

The rearrangement joins TRBV7-9 to TRBJ2-5, with a tentative D call TRBD1 (6 bases). Germline assignment: CDR1 SEHNR and CDR2 FQNEAQ (reference sequence). This CDR3 is built from 15 residues. Trimming cost V 4 bases and J 1 base, with 13 bases left between them. In nucleotides, the CDR3 is TGTGCCAGCAGCTCCCCTGACAGGAGCCAAGAGACCCAGTACTTC. Its translation: CASSSPDRSQETQYF.

The chain couples TRBV7-6 to TRBJ2-1; TRBD1 is a possible D gene (5 bases). Trimming left V 5 bases short and J 2 bases short, with 10 bases between. Germline CDR1 reads SGHVS; CDR2 reads FNYEAQ. This CDR3 is built from 14 residues. In DNA, the CDR3 is TGTGCCAGCAGCCCCAGACAGACCTACAATGAGCAGTTCTTC. It is translated as CASSPRQTYNEQFF.

V and J are TRBV6-5 and TRBJ2-3; 10 nucleotides align to TRBD2. The germline V gene has CDR1 MNHEY and CDR2 SVGAGI. This CDR3 comprises 15 residues. The V and J ends lost 6 bases and 3 bases, in that order; junction bases with no gene match: 6. As DNA, the CDR3 is TGTGCCAGCAGCCAGAGCGGGGGGGCAACAGATACGCAGTATTTT. It specifies CASSQSGGATDTQYF.

This clone was seen a handful of times. The chain links TRBV5-1 to TRBJ2-1; no clear D. This CDR3 contains 13 residues. Trimming shortened V by 2 bases and J by 3 bases, and 6 bases separated the two germline ends. Looked up from germline, CDR1 is SGHRS and CDR2 is YFSETQ. The CDR3 DNA reads TGCGCCAGCAGCTTCGGTCTCTACAATGAGCAGTTCTTC. Protein sequence: CASSFGLYNEQFF. The whole variable domain, remainder taken from reference TRBV5-1 and TRBJ2-1, is KAGVTQTPRYLIKTRGQQVTLSCSPISGHRSVSWYQQTPGQGLQFLFEYFSETQRNKGNFPGRFSGRQFSNSRSEMNVSTLELGDSALYLCASSFGLYNEQFFGPGTRLTVL.

The chain employs TRBV5-1 and TRBJ2-7; TRBD1 agrees at 9 bases. Germline V lookup: CDR1 SGHRS, CDR2 YFSETQ. V shed 0 bases, J shed 3 bases, and the junction held 7 bases outside the gene matches. The CDR3 loop spans 16 amino acids. The CDR3 protein is CASSLEPGTGYYEQYF. In DNA form, the CDR3 reads TGCGCCAGCAGCTTGGAGCCCGGGACAGGGTACTACGAGCAGTACTTC.

The genes are TRBV9 and TRBJ2-3; the D is unclear. The CDR3 is made up of 17 amino acids. V was shortened by 0 bases and J by 2 bases, with 16 bases between the two germline ends. Germline V gene data show CDR1 as SGDLS and CDR2 as YYNGEE. The chain's CDR3 is CASSVASLGSDTDTQYF. The CDR3 DNA reads as TGTGCCAGCAGCGTAGCTTCTCTCGGCAGTGACACAGATACGCAGTATTTT.